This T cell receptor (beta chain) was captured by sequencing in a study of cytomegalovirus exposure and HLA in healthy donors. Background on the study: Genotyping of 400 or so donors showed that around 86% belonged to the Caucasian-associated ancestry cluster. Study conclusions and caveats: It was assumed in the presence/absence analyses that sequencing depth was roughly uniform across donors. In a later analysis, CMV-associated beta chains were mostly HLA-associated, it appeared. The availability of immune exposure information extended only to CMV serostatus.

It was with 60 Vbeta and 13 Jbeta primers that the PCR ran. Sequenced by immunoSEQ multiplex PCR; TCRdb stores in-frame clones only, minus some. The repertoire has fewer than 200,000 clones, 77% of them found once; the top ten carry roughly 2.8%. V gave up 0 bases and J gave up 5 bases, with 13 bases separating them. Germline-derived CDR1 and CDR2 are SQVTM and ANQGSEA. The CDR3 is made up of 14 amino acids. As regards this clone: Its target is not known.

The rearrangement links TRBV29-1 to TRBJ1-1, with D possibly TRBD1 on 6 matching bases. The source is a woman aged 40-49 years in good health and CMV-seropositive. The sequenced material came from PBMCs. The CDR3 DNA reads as TGCAGCGTTGAAGATAGAGCAGGGGTTACTGAAGCTTTCTTT. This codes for CSVEDRAGVTEAFF.